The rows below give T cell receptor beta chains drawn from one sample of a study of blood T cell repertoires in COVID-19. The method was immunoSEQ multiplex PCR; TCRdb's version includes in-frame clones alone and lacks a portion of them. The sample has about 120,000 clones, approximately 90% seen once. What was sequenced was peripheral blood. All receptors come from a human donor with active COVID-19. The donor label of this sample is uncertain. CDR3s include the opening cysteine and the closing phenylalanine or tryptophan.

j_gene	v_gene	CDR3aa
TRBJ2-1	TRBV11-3	CASSPLGGVYNEQFF
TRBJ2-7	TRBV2	CASSEAGTTYEQYF
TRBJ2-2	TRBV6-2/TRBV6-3	CASSYKRLAGENTGELFF
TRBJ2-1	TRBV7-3	CASSLLHFSGNEQFF
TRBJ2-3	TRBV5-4	CASSLLIAGGDTQYF
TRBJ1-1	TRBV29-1	CSVDDTRTAKEAFF
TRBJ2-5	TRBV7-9	CASSSLAGEGETQYF
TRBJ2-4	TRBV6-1	CASSERDRRDIQYF
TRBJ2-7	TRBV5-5	CASSRTGSYEQYF
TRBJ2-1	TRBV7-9	CASSPPLAGVDNEQFF
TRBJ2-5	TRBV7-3	CASSLSGTGSETQYF
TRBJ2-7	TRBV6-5	CASSLRTGSYEQYF
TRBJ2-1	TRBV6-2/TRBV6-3	CASSRVGLARQFF
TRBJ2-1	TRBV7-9	CASNSVADTYNEQFF
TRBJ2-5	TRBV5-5	CVSSLEPGGWETQYF
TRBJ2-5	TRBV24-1	CATSDTISETQYF
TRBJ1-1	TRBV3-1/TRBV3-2	CASSHRASRTEAFF
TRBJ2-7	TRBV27	CASSSGLADPSEQYF
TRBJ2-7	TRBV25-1	CASSGTGTGDEQYF
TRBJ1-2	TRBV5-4	CASSTWTGLPYGYTF
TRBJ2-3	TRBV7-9	CASSLGLAGGPTRTDTQYF
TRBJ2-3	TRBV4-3	CASSQLSGGANADTQYF
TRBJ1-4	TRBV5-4	CASSRKGEKLFF
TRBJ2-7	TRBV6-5	CASSPGQGTYEQYF
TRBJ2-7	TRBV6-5	CASRGTGPSYEQYF
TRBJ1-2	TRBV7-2	CASSPLGQYYGYTF
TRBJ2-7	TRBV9	CASSLGRGLTYEQYF
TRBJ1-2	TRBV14	CASSQALGQGNYGYTF